What follows are 4 T cell receptor beta chains derived from one specimen sequenced in a study of T cell repertoires in cytomegalovirus infection. TCRdb analysed the reads with MiXCR anew, one entry per CDR3 protein. The sample consists of about 310,000 distinct CDR3 sequences, 15% to 20% of them appearing once. Sample: PBMCs. Source of these receptors: a human donor in good health (CMV status not recorded). Some clones in this sample may be carry-over from other donors' samples.

The sample holds a few counts of this clonotype. The chain joins TRBV12-3 or TRBV12-4 to TRBJ1-1; 7 nucleotides line up with TRBD1. This CDR3 contains 15 residues. The V segment lost 1 base and the J segment 3 bases; nucleotides outside the gene matches: 5. CDR3 protein: CASSLGKGADTEAFF. The CDR3 DNA reads TGTGCCAGCAGTTTAGGCAAGGGGGCAGACACTGAAGCTTTCTTT.

The chain links TRBV20-1 to TRBJ1-5, with TRBD1 identical over 8 bases. The germline V gene encodes CDR1 DFQATT and CDR2 SNEGSKA (reference sequence). The CDR3 runs to 13 residues. V gave up 3 bases and J gave up 2 bases; unmatched junction bases: 0. CDR3 nucleotides: TGCAGTGCTAGGGACAGGGGCAATCAGCCCCAGCATTTT. Translating it yields CSARDRGNQPQHF.

This clonotype came up a few times. The CDR3 reads CASSYSEEGDAAETQYF. The CDR3 bases are TGTGCCAGCAGTTACTCGGAGGAGGGGGACGCTGCGGAGACCCAGTACTTC. The chain employs TRBV6-5 and TRBJ2-5, with D perhaps being TRBD1 or TRBD2 (6 bases each). The CDR3 is made up of 17 amino acids. Germline loops: CDR1 MNHEY, CDR2 SVGAGI. V lost 0 bases, J lost 5 bases, and 19 bases lay in between.

A few counts support this clonotype. This chain connects TRBV4-3 to TRBJ2-1; 11 bases fit TRBD2. V was pared by 0 bases and J by 4 bases, with 5 bases of the junction left unmatched. In germline, CDR1 is LGHNA, CDR2 YSLEER. CDR3 length equals 17 residues. The CDR3, as DNA: TGCGCCAGCAGCCAAGACAATAGCGGGGGGGGATACAATGAGCAGTTCTTC. Its protein is CASSQDNSGGGYNEQFF.